Listed below are T cell receptor beta chains from one sample, sequenced in a study of T cell repertoires in cytomegalovirus infection. TCRdb ran MiXCR on the reads and lists one entry per CDR3 protein. The sample lists some 700,000 distinct CDR3 sequences, 35% occurring once. The source material was PBMCs. The receptors were gathered from a human donor in good health (CMV status not recorded). Some clones in this sample may be carry-over from other donors' samples. Each CDR3 is given with its conserved first and last residue. The D gene is left open where the match is weak. Clone sizes are given selectively: once, few, many, or a class where the clone is expanded.

- | - | TRBJ2-1 | TRBV11-2 | 15 | CASSFNQAGAGEQFF | TGTGCCAGCAGCTTTAATCAGGCGGGGGCGGGGGAGCAGTTCTTC
few | TRBD2 | TRBJ2-5 | TRBV5-1 | 16 | CASTDRSTSPTGTQYF | TGCGCCAGCACCGACCGGTCGACTAGCCCGACCGGGACCCAGTACTTC
few | TRBD1 | TRBJ1-5 | TRBV7-9 | 15 | CASSQDRGANQPQHF | TGTGCCAGCAGCCAAGACAGGGGCGCGAATCAGCCCCAGCATTTT
many | - | TRBJ2-1 | TRBV7-2 | 15 | CASSTQGWEVNEQFF | TGTGCCAGCAGCACACAGGGTTGGGAGGTCAATGAGCAGTTCTTC
- | - | TRBJ1-6 | TRBV28 | 15 | CASRVSGGLHSPLHF | TGTGCCAGCAGAGTATCCGGGGGGCTTCATTCCCCCCTCCACTTT
- | - | TRBJ1-1 | TRBV28 | 13 | CASSLIGNGKAFF | TGTGCCAGCAGTCTCATTGGAAACGGCAAAGCTTTCTTT
many | TRBD2 | TRBJ2-3 | TRBV7-2 | 15 | CASSLSSGAGEAQYF | TGTGCCAGCAGCCTTTCTAGCGGAGCTGGGGAGGCGCAGTATTTT
few | - | TRBJ2-3 | TRBV11-3 | 14 | CASKPGASTDTQYF | TGTGCCAGCAAACCGGGGGCCAGCACAGATACGCAGTATTTT
few | TRBD2 | TRBJ2-2 | TRBV7-7 | 17 | CASSPLAGDLYTGELFF | TGTGCTAGCAGCCCCCTAGCGGGGGATCTTTACACCGGGGAGCTGTTTTTT
- | TRBD2 | TRBJ2-7 | TRBV7-9 | 14 | CASSLTEAGREQYF | TGTGCCAGCAGCTTGACAGAGGCCGGGAGGGAGCAGTACTTC
few | - | TRBJ1-2 | TRBV4-2 | 14 | CASSQGGGYYGYTF | TGTGCCAGCAGCCAAGGTGGTGGGTACTATGGCTACACCTTC
- | - | TRBJ1-3 | TRBV7-9 | 16 | CASSLGDEASGNTIYF | TGTGCCAGCAGCCTCGGCGACGAGGCTTCTGGAAACACCATATATTTT
- | - | TRBJ2-2 | TRBV7-2 | 15 | CASSPSGTSTGELFF | TGTGCCAGCAGCCCGTCCGGGACTTCTACCGGGGAGCTGTTTTTT
few | TRBD1 | TRBJ1-1 | TRBV29-1 | 15 | CSVIDRAGVVTEAFF | TGCAGCGTTATTGACAGGGCCGGCGTTGTCACTGAAGCTTTCTTT
few | TRBD1 | TRBJ2-4 | TRBV7-2 | 14 | CASSLDGQGLRTYF | TGTGCCAGCAGCTTAGACGGACAGGGGCTTCGTACGTACTTC
- | - | TRBJ2-3 | TRBV11-2 | 12 | CASSFQGVTQYF | TGTGCCAGCAGCTTCCAGGGCGTTACGCAGTATTTT
- | - | TRBJ2-7 | TRBV24-1 | 11 | CATSLSGLWYF | TGTGCCACCAGCCTGTCCGGACTGTGGTACTTC
- | - | TRBJ1-1 | TRBV28 | 13 | CASSGFVGTEAFF | TGTGCCAGCAGCGGCTTCGTAGGCACTGAAGCTTTCTTT
many | - | TRBJ2-1 | TRBV10-3 | 14 | CAPLVSRFYNEQFF | TGTGCCCCACTAGTGTCCCGGTTCTACAATGAGCAGTTCTTC
- | - | TRBJ2-5 | TRBV7-3 | 13 | CASSLEGSLAQYF | TGTGCCAGCAGCCTCGAAGGGTCCCTCGCCCAGTACTTC
- | - | TRBJ2-1 | TRBV19 | 19 | CASSTRATVGPREGNEQFF | TGTGCCAGTAGTACCCGGGCGACAGTAGGACCCCGGGAAGGAAATGAGCAGTTCTTC
- | TRBD1 | TRBJ1-6 | TRBV6-1 | 15 | CASRQQGIYNSPLHF | TGTGCCAGCAGACAACAGGGGATCTATAATTCACCCCTCCACTTT
few | - | TRBJ2-5 | TRBV6-1 | 13 | CASIKAGEETQYF | TGTGCCAGCATCAAGGCAGGGGAAGAGACCCAGTACTTC
few | TRBD2 | TRBJ2-5 | TRBV7-2 | 14 | CASSLNGGGETQYF | TGTGCCAGCAGCCTTAACGGGGGGGGAGAGACCCAGTACTTC
- | - | TRBJ2-7 | TRBV12-3/TRBV12-4 | 15 | CASSFSHGGPYEQYF | TGTGCCAGCAGTTTCTCCCACGGGGGACCCTACGAGCAGTACTTC
- | TRBD2 | TRBJ2-2 | TRBV15 | 15 | CATSTGTSDTGELFF | TGTGCCACCAGCACCGGGACTAGCGACACCGGGGAGCTGTTTTTT
- | TRBD1 | TRBJ2-1 | TRBV28 | 15 | CASSLGQETNNEQFF | TGTGCCAGCAGTTTGGGACAGGAGACCAACAATGAGCAGTTCTTC
- | - | TRBJ2-3 | TRBV11-2 | 16 | CASSLELWMDTDTQYF | TGTGCCAGCAGCTTAGAACTTTGGATGGACACAGATACGCAGTATTTT